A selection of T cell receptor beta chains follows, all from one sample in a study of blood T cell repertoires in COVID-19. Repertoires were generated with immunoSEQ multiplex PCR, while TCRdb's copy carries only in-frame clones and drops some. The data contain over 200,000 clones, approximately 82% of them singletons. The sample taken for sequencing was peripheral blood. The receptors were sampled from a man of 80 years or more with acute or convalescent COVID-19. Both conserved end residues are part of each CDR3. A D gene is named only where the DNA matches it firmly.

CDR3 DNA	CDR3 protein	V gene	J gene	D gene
TGTGCCAGCAGCAGACAGGGACCTGTATACTCCTCCTACGAGCAGTACTTC	CASSRQGPVYSSYEQYF	TRBV28	TRBJ2-7	TRBD1
TGTGCCAGCTCACTTGACAGGGTCTATGGCTACACCTTC	CASSLDRVYGYTF	TRBV18	TRBJ1-2	TRBD1
TGTGCCAGCAGCCAACCGGGACACCCCACAGATACGCAGTATTTT	CASSQPGHPTDTQYF	TRBV3-1/TRBV3-2	TRBJ2-3	-
TGTGCCAGTAGTATAGTTAGGGAGGCCACTCAGCCCCAGCATTTT	CASSIVREATQPQHF	TRBV19	TRBJ1-5	-
TGTGCCAGCAGCCAACACCGACAGCTGAATAATGAAAAACTGTTTTTT	CASSQHRQLNNEKLFF	TRBV3-1/TRBV3-2	TRBJ1-4	-
TGTGCCAGCAGCGGCAGGGTAATGAACACTGAAGCTTTCTTT	CASSGRVMNTEAFF	TRBV5-6	TRBJ1-1	-
TGTGCCAGTAGGCCTACAGGGGGGATTAACTATGGCTACACCTTC	CASRPTGGINYGYTF	TRBV19	TRBJ1-2	TRBD1
TGTGCCAGCAGAAAGGACAGGGGCGTCGAGACCCAGTACTTC	CASRKDRGVETQYF	TRBV7-2	TRBJ2-5	TRBD1
TGTGCCAGCAGCGTTGGACTAGCGGGAGGGCCCGTTAATGAGCAGTTCTTC	CASSVGLAGGPVNEQFF	TRBV9	TRBJ2-1	TRBD2
TGTGCCAGCAGCCAGCAGGGGCCGCGAAACATTCAGTACTTC	CASSQQGPRNIQYF	TRBV14	TRBJ2-4	-
TGCGCCAGCAGGGAGGCGCCGAACACTGAAGCTTTCTTT	CASREAPNTEAFF	TRBV5-1	TRBJ1-1	-
TGCGCCAGCAGCTCCCAGGCAGATACGCAGTATTTT	CASSSQADTQYF	TRBV5-1	TRBJ2-3	-
TGTGCCAGCAGTTTCCGGACAGAGAATTCACCCCTCCACTTT	CASSFRTENSPLHF	TRBV6-5	TRBJ1-6	-
TGTGCCAGCAGCCAGGGAGGTTTTAGGACAGATACGCAGTATTTT	CASSQGGFRTDTQYF	TRBV3-1/TRBV3-2	TRBJ2-3	-
TGTGCCAGCAGTGAGAGGACTGAAGCTTTCTTT	CASSERTEAFF	TRBV2	TRBJ1-1	-